Listed here is a single T cell receptor (beta chain). The antigen it recognizes is unknown. No qualities accompany the bases; no much larger clone lies one base away. From the cysteine through the phenylalanine, the CDR3 covers 12 amino acids. The sequence is cut down to CDR3 DNA, 36 bases in frame from base 1. The V end loses 7 bases and the J end loses 6 bases, and a stretch of 16 bases separates them. Based on the germline V gene, the CDR1 and CDR2 sequences are SQVTM and ANQGSEA. This sample stems from a study of lymphopenia after photon versus proton radiotherapy (dated by TCRdb to about 2019). Regarding the complete study: Photon and proton radiation therapy were compared by the study for their immunological effects in patients with gastrointestinal tumors who developed high-grade lymphopenia. The goal of the study was to describe how the two radiation modalities differ in their effects on the immune system. The cohort comprised 20 or so patients with gastrointestinal tumors who received either photon or proton therapy and then developed lymphopenia.

To prepare the library, the immunoSEQ multiplex PCR assay was applied. T cell repertoires were profiled with deep sequencing of rearranged TCR beta loci together with multiparametric flow cytometry. Sourced from immuneACCESS, this table was stored by TCRdb with only in-frame sequences that have V and J called. A share of the clones is absent; for the studies checked, an unresolved V gene accounts for under half, and the remainder has no known explanation. The sample table records about 40,000 clones; about 85% of these occur just once. The top ten hold 2.5% to 3.5% of the sample. Paper-wide results and their limitations: During treatment, patients who received proton therapy stayed relatively stable, whereas patients who received photon therapy lost naive T cells and TCR diversity and gained effector/memory populations. Across the cohort, a larger post-nadir drop in TCR diversity was inversely correlated with overall survival time among patients who died. Once the lymphocyte count had reached its nadir, the repertoires of photon-treated patients showed oligoclonal expansion, particularly of CD8+ Temra cells, and this expansion drove the decline in diversity. The authors looked at the survival association only in patients who died, and they framed better survival with proton therapy as a possibility rather than a demonstrated result.

The source was peripheral blood, collected from a patient treated with photon-based radiotherapy. This sequence uses TRBV29-1 and TRBJ2-7; the D gene is perhaps TRBD1, on 6 matching bases. The receptor was isolated from a man aged 45-65 years with gastric cancer. In nucleotides, the sequence is TGCAGCGCTTCGGACAGACAAGGCGAGCAGTACTTC. This yields the protein CSASDRQGEQYF.